This paragraph reports one T cell receptor (beta chain). TCRdb keeps only in-frame clones here, not all; method: immunoSEQ multiplex PCR. The sample records 250,000 to 350,000 clones, about 89% being singletons. This record comes from a study of blood T cell repertoires in COVID-19. Study context: PBMCs, B-cell-depleted T cells, or T cells were the source of the cDNA or gDNA that made up the material.

Trimming shortened V by 4 bases and J by 8 bases, and 8 bases separated the two germline ends. This CDR3 has 11 amino acids. Germline V gene lookup returns CDR1 MNHEY and CDR2 SVGAGI. The V and J genes are TRBV6-5 and TRBJ1-2; no firm D call. The clonotype was recovered from a man aged 25 to 40 with acute or convalescent COVID-19. Sequenced: peripheral blood. The CDR3 reads CASSFLLGYTF. Written as DNA, the CDR3 is TGTGCCAGCAGTTTTCTCCTAGGCTACACCTTC.